This TCR beta chain was obtained from a study of OX40 agonist ivuxolimab in advanced cancers. For the study at large: Anti-PD-1, anti-PD-L1 or anti-CTLA-4 therapy given earlier was allowed, and roughly 38% had some.

With 4 bases clipped from V and 4 bases from J, the junction kept 6 bases outside the gene matches. Germline V lookup: CDR1 SGDLS, CDR2 YYNGEE. This CDR3 is built from 14 residues. The data were produced by immunoSEQ multiplex PCR, yet TCRdb's version contains in-frame clones alone and is incomplete. Of 11,000 or so clones detected, about 86% appear once; the ten largest clones hold just under 30%. This clonotype was sampled from an adult with an advanced solid tumor such as melanoma, head and neck, liver or kidney cancer. The chain links TRBV9 to TRBJ2-7; 9 positions agree with TRBD1. Sequenced material: CD4+ or CD8+ T cells sorted from blood, taken in a trial of the OX40 agonist ivuxolimab. The CDR3 DNA sequence: TGTGCCAGCAGCCCGCGGGACAGGGTTTACGAGCAGTACTTC. It yields the protein CASSPRDRVYEQYF.